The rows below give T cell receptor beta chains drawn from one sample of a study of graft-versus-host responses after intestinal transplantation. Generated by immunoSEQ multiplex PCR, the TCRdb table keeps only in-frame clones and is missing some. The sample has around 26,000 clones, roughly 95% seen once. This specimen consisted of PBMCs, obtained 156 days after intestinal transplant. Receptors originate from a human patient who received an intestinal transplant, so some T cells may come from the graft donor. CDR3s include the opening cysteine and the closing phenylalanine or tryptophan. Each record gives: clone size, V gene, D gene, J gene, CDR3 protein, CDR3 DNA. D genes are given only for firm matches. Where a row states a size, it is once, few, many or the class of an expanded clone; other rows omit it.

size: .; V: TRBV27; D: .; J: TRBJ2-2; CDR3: CASSTGTNTGELFF; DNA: TGTGCCAGCAGTACAGGGACGAACACCGGGGAGCTGTTTTTT
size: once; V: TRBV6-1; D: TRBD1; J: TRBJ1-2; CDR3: CASIWGQGMDYGYTF; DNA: TGTGCCAGCATATGGGGACAGGGGATGGACTATGGCTACACCTTC
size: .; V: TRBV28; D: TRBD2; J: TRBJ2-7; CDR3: CASSFSTLAGSSYEQYF; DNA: TGTGCCAGCAGCTTCTCTACCCTAGCGGGGAGCTCCTACGAGCAGTACTTC
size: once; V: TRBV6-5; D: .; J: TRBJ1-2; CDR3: CASRTEFYGYTF; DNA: TGTGCCAGCAGAACAGAGTTCTATGGCTACACCTTC
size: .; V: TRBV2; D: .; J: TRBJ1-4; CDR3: CASRPQGPNEKLFF; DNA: TGTGCCAGCAGGCCACAGGGACCTAATGAAAAACTGTTTTTT
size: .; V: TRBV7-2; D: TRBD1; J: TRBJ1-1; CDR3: CASSPDRGLNTEAFF; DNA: TGTGCCAGCAGCCCGGACAGGGGACTGAACACTGAAGCTTTCTTT
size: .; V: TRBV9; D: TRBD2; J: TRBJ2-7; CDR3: CASSVWSGSTYEQYF; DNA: TGTGCCAGCAGCGTATGGAGCGGGAGTACCTACGAGCAGTACTTC
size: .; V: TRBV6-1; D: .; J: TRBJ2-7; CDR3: CASSVAASYEQYF; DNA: TGTGCCAGCAGTGTTGCGGCATCCTACGAGCAGTACTTC
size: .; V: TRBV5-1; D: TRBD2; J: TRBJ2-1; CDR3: CASSFRTSGSHNEQFF; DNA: TGCGCCAGCAGCTTCAGGACTAGCGGGTCCCACAATGAGCAGTTCTTC
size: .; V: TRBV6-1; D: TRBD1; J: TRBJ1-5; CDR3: CASSEGQSLTPQHF; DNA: TGTGCCAGCAGTGAGGGACAGTCCTTGACACCCCAGCATTTT
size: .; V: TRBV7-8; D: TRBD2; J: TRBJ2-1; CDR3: CASSFGTSGGDIGSYNEQFF; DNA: TGTGCCAGCAGCTTCGGGACTAGCGGGGGGGACATAGGCTCCTACAATGAGCAGTTCTTC
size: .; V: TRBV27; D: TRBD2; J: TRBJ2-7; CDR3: CASSFLTGTSIYEQYF; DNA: TGTGCCAGCAGTTTCCTGACCGGGACTAGCATCTACGAGCAGTACTTC
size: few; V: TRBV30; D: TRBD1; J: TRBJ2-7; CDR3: CAWSRQGYEQYF; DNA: TGTGCCTGGAGCCGACAGGGCTACGAGCAGTACTTC
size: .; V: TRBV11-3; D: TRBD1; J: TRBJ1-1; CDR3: CASSPGTGVGKKAFF; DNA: TGTGCCAGCAGCCCAGGAACAGGGGTTGGTAAAAAAGCTTTCTTT
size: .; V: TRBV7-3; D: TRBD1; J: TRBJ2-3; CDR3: CASSVGTASTDTQYF; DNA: TGTGCCAGCAGCGTTGGGACAGCCAGCACAGATACGCAGTATTTT
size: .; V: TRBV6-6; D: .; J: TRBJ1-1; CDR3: CASSYPLLPGDTEAFF; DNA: TGTGCCAGCAGTTACCCCCTCTTGCCCGGGGACACTGAAGCTTTCTTT
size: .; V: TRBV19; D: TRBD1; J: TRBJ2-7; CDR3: CASSRQGVNEQYF; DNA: TGTGCCAGTAGTCGACAGGGCGTAAACGAGCAGTACTTC
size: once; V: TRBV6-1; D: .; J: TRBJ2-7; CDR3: CASSEKGGQRRVLNPSYEQYF; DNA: TGTGCCAGCAGTGAAAAGGGTGGGCAGCGCCGTGTTTTAAACCCCTCCTACGAGCAGTACTTC
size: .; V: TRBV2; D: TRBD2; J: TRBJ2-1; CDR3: CASRYAGTSVNEQFF; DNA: TGTGCCAGCAGATACGCCGGGACTAGTGTGAATGAGCAGTTCTTC
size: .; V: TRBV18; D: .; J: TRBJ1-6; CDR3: CASSPSRTDYNSPLHF; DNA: TGTGCCAGCTCACCTTCCAGGACGGATTATAATTCACCCCTCCACTTT
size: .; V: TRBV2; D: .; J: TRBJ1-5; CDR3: CASLSRPLGQPQHF; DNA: TGTGCCAGCCTCAGTCGGCCTCTGGGTCAGCCCCAGCATTTT
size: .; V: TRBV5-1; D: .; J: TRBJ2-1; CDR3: CASSLVRGSFRNEQFF; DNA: TGCGCCAGCAGCTTGGTTAGGGGGAGCTTCCGCAATGAGCAGTTCTTC
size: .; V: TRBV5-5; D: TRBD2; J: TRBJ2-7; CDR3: CASSTSIAGTSYEQYF; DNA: TGTGCCAGCAGTACCTCAATAGCGGGGACCTCCTACGAGCAGTACTTC
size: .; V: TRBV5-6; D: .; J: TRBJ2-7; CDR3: CASSFLQGSYEQYF; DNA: TGTGCCAGCAGCTTTCTTCAGGGATCCTACGAGCAGTACTTC
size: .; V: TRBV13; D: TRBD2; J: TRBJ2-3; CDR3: CASSGTSGSSTDTQYF; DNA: TGTGCCAGCAGCGGTACTAGCGGATCGAGCACAGATACGCAGTATTTT
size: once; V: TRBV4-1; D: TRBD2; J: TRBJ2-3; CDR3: CASSKQLAGVTDTQYF; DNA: TGCGCCAGCAGCAAACAACTAGCGGGAGTGACAGATACGCAGTATTTT